This T cell receptor (beta chain) originates from a study of blood T cell repertoires in COVID-19. At the level of the study: Material from acute and convalescent COVID-19 was sourced from the United States, Italy and Spain. T cells, B-cell-depleted T cells, or PBMCs provided the cDNA or gDNA that served as material.

The sample holds a few counts of this clone. Other DNA sequences in this specimen translate into the identical CDR3. Original methodology: Estimation of nucleated cell counts relied on the amplification of reference gene primers. Clones were read by immunoSEQ multiplex PCR, and TCRdb kept only the in-frame ones, dropping some. That table supplies the V and J calls and clone size; D and trimming were determined from the DNA. Of some 250,000 clones in the sample, 81% were seen once. The sample taken for sequencing was peripheral blood. The TCR sequence derives from a woman aged 60-70 years with active or convalescent COVID-19.

DNA of the CDR3: TGTGCCAGCAGCTTCAGGGGTAATAATTCACCCCTCCACTTT. It encodes CASSFRGNNSPLHF. The chain joins TRBV11-1 to TRBJ1-6, with TRBD1 as a possible D gene (6 bases). Germline loops: CDR1 SGHAT, CDR2 FQDESV (reference sequence). V shed 3 bases and J shed 5 bases, with 8 bases lying between them. CDR3 length: 14 amino acids.